One and the same sample provided the 9 T cell receptor beta chains below, sequenced in a study of T cell repertoires in cytomegalovirus infection. These receptors' targets are unknown. TCRdb re-analysed the reads in MiXCR, keeping a single row per CDR3 protein. The sample shows hundreds of thousands of distinct CDR3 sequences, roughly a third of them seen only once. The sample was cultured PBMCs, taken from culture after CMV antigen stimulation. The receptors were sampled from a human donor in good health (CMV status not recorded). Some clones in this sample may be carry-over from other donors' samples.

Details on this clonotype: One junction end does not reproduce the germline sequence, and a read error may be involved. J is TRBJ2-1 and V is TRBV20-1; D not resolved. The CDR3 loop spans 12 amino acids. The germline CDR1 and CDR2 sequences are DFQATT and SNEGSKA (reference sequence). CDR3 loop: CSARVGYNEQFF. The CDR3 DNA follows: TGCAGTGCAAGAGTTGGCTACAATGAGCAGTTCTTC.

The chain recombines TRBV2 with TRBJ2-1; 7 bases are a match to TRBD2. The germline CDR1 and CDR2 sequences are SNHLY and FYNNEI. V dropped 6 bases and J dropped 6; count of bases not matched to a gene: 5. The CDR3 has 13 amino acids. The CDR3 loop is CASRRGTTNEQFF. CDR3 DNA: TGTGCCAGCAGGAGAGGGACTACCAATGAGCAGTTCTTC.

There are a few counts of this clonotype. The V call is TRBV7-9, the J call TRBJ2-3, with a possible D match to TRBD2 (5 bases). Germline CDR1 and CDR2: SEHNR and FQNEAQ (reference sequence). V was shortened by 5 bases and J by 6 bases, with 12 bases between the two germline ends. The CDR3 is 13 amino acids. This CDR3 reads CASSPSSIDTQYF. The CDR3 DNA reads as TGTGCCAGCAGCCCTAGCTCAATTGATACGCAGTATTTT.

This clonotype appeared a few times. The chain links TRBV4-3 to TRBJ1-4; D gene ambiguous. V dropped 1 base and J dropped 7 bases, with 16 bases sitting between them. Germline V CDR1 and CDR2: LGHNA, YSLEER. CDR3 length: 16 amino acids. CDR3 in amino acids: CASSQVTAVLPEKLFF. The DNA of the CDR3 is TGCGCCAGCAGCCAAGTAACGGCGGTACTCCCTGAAAAACTGTTTTTT.

The rearrangement joins TRBV7-2 to TRBJ2-5; possible D gene TRBD2, 5 bases. The CDR3 spans 14 residues. Trimming pared 5 bases from V and 5 bases from J, leaving 15 bases between. Germline V gene data show CDR1 as SGHTA and CDR2 as FQGNSA. In DNA form, the CDR3 reads TGTGCCAGCAGCCCCGTGGGGAGTCGGGAGACCCAGTACTTC. It specifies CASSPVGSRETQYF.

V gene TRBV20-1 combines with J gene TRBJ2-1; D possibly uses TRBD1 or TRBD2 (7 bases each). The CDR3 is 14 amino acids. Trimming removed 3 bases at V and 6 bases at J, with 15 bases between. CDR1 DFQATT and CDR2 SNEGSKA come from the germline V gene (reference sequence). CDR3 region: CSARGGGDSNEQFF. CDR3 coding DNA: TGCAGTGCTAGGGGAGGGGGCGACTCCAATGAGCAGTTCTTC.

V usage is TRBV5-1 and J usage is TRBJ2-1, with 7 bases fitting TRBD2. The germline V gene encodes CDR1 SGHRS and CDR2 YFSETQ. Trimming took 4 bases from V and 7 from J; bases not matched to a gene: 11. This CDR3 is 15 amino acids long. CDR3 sequence: CASSVEGLVGNEQFF. CDR3 DNA sequence: TGCGCCAGCAGCGTGGAAGGACTAGTTGGGAATGAGCAGTTCTTC.

Only a few counts were recorded for this clonotype. The chain uses TRBV12-3 or TRBV12-4 and TRBJ2-1, with 7 bases matching TRBD2. V lost 2 bases to trimming and J lost 7 bases; unmatched junction nucleotides: 5. The CDR3 is 14 amino acids. The DNA for the CDR3 is TGTGCCAGCAGTTTAAGCCTAGCGGTTAATGAGCAGTTCTTC. It yields the protein CASSLSLAVNEQFF.

The chain combines TRBV12-3 or TRBV12-4 with TRBJ2-5; D gene uncertain. V lost 3 bases and J 4 bases, leaving 15 bases between the germline ends. This CDR3 region has 15 residues. The CDR3 reads CASSFLGQPRETQYF. CDR3 sequence (DNA): TGTGCCAGCAGTTTTCTTGGGCAGCCCAGAGAGACCCAGTACTTC.